Listed below are T cell receptor beta chains from one sample, sequenced in a study of T-cell memory formation after mild COVID-19. Via MiXCR, TCRdb re-called the 5' RACE reads, giving one row per CDR3 protein. The table lists around 260,000 distinct CDR3 sequences, 15% to 20% of them singletons. The material sequenced was PBMCs or a T cell subset sorted from them (not recorded which). These receptors were obtained from a man aged 18 to 29 who had mild COVID-19 (a few samples of this study predate the infection). Cell type and time point are not known. The CDR3 runs from the conserved cysteine through the conserved F or W. Each record gives: CDR3 protein, CDR3 DNA, CDR3 length, J gene, D gene, V gene, clone size. The D gene is left open where the match is weak. Size is stated for part of the rows, as once, few or many counts, or as a class when the clone is expanded.

CDR3aa: CASSPRIETQYF; CDR3nt: TGTGCCAGCTCACCGCGGATAGAGACCCAGTACTTC; len: 12; j_gene: TRBJ2-5; d_gene: -; v_gene: TRBV18; abundance: few
CDR3aa: CASSYRQGARGSPLHF; CDR3nt: TGTGCCAGCAGTTACCGACAGGGGGCTCGGGGATCACCCCTCCACTTT; len: 16; j_gene: TRBJ1-6; d_gene: TRBD1; v_gene: TRBV6-5; abundance: few
CDR3aa: CASSLGGGFTGELFF; CDR3nt: TGTGCCAGCAGTTTAGGCGGGGGCTTCACCGGGGAGCTGTTTTTT; len: 15; j_gene: TRBJ2-2; d_gene: -; v_gene: TRBV28; abundance: -
CDR3aa: CSVDGTLTEAFF; CDR3nt: TGCAGCGTCGATGGGACACTCACTGAAGCTTTCTTT; len: 12; j_gene: TRBJ1-1; d_gene: -; v_gene: TRBV29-1; abundance: few
CDR3aa: CAISETDSDTQYF; CDR3nt: TGTGCCATCAGTGAGACTGACTCAGATACGCAGTATTTT; len: 13; j_gene: TRBJ2-3; d_gene: -; v_gene: TRBV10-3; abundance: -
CDR3aa: CASSAGTSGGAGEQFF; CDR3nt: TGTGCCAGCAGCGCCGGGACTAGCGGGGGGGCCGGTGAGCAGTTCTTC; len: 16; j_gene: TRBJ2-1; d_gene: TRBD2; v_gene: TRBV5-4; abundance: -
CDR3aa: CASSSGQGGSYNEQFF; CDR3nt: TGCGCCAGCAGCTCCGGACAGGGCGGCTCCTACAATGAGCAGTTCTTC; len: 16; j_gene: TRBJ2-1; d_gene: TRBD1; v_gene: TRBV5-1; abundance: -
CDR3aa: CASRREDRLSDTQYF; CDR3nt: TGTGCCAGCAGAAGAGAGGACAGGTTGTCGGATACGCAGTATTTT; len: 15; j_gene: TRBJ2-3; d_gene: TRBD1; v_gene: TRBV28; abundance: -
CDR3aa: CASSQGEGREQFF; CDR3nt: TGCGCCAGCAGCCAAGGGGAGGGGCGTGAGCAGTTCTTC; len: 13; j_gene: TRBJ2-1; d_gene: TRBD2; v_gene: TRBV4-1; abundance: -
CDR3aa: CASIIGAGRKETQYF; CDR3nt: TGCGCCAGCATCATTGGAGCTGGGCGAAAAGAGACCCAGTACTTC; len: 15; j_gene: TRBJ2-5; d_gene: -; v_gene: TRBV5-1; abundance: -
CDR3aa: CASSADRSGSGANVLTF; CDR3nt: TGCGCCAGCAGCGCGGACAGGTCGGGCTCTGGGGCCAACGTCCTGACTTTC; len: 17; j_gene: TRBJ2-6; d_gene: TRBD1; v_gene: TRBV5-1; abundance: few
CDR3aa: CASSDYRAEAFF; CDR3nt: TGTGCCAGCAGCGATTACAGGGCTGAAGCTTTCTTT; len: 12; j_gene: TRBJ1-1; d_gene: -; v_gene: TRBV9; abundance: -
CDR3aa: CASSLGEFSQPQHF; CDR3nt: TGTGCCAGCAGCTTAGGGGAGTTTAGTCAGCCCCAGCATTTT; len: 14; j_gene: TRBJ1-5; d_gene: -; v_gene: TRBV7-9; abundance: -
CDR3aa: CASSFTGKGTEAFF; CDR3nt: TGCGCCAGCAGCTTTACAGGGAAGGGCACTGAAGCTTTCTTT; len: 14; j_gene: TRBJ1-1; d_gene: -; v_gene: TRBV5-1; abundance: -
CDR3aa: CASSQDPLLGRGGELFF; CDR3nt: TGTGCCAGCAGCCAAGATCCCCTACTGGGAAGGGGCGGGGAGCTGTTTTTT; len: 17; j_gene: TRBJ2-2; d_gene: -; v_gene: TRBV4-2; abundance: few
CDR3aa: CATSDSNQPQHF; CDR3nt: TGTGCCACCAGTGATTCCAATCAGCCCCAGCATTTT; len: 12; j_gene: TRBJ1-5; d_gene: -; v_gene: TRBV24-1; abundance: few
CDR3aa: CASSGGQGTGANVLTF; CDR3nt: TGTGCCAGCAGCGGTGGACAGGGGACCGGGGCCAACGTCCTGACTTTC; len: 16; j_gene: TRBJ2-6; d_gene: TRBD1; v_gene: TRBV7-3; abundance: -
CDR3aa: CASMTSGGFTDTQYF; CDR3nt: TGTGCCAGCATGACTAGCGGGGGGTTCACAGATACGCAGTATTTT; len: 15; j_gene: TRBJ2-3; d_gene: TRBD2; v_gene: TRBV2; abundance: few
CDR3aa: CASSPGVAEQFF; CDR3nt: TGTGCCAGCAGCCCAGGAGTGGCTGAGCAGTTCTTC; len: 12; j_gene: TRBJ2-1; d_gene: -; v_gene: TRBV7-9; abundance: -
CDR3aa: CASSHPLGGYTF; CDR3nt: TGTGCCAGCAGTCATCCGCTGGGGGGCTACACCTTC; len: 12; j_gene: TRBJ1-2; d_gene: -; v_gene: TRBV6-1; abundance: -
CDR3aa: CASSFLGTISTEAFF; CDR3nt: TGTGCCAGCAGCTTTTTGGGAACAATCTCCACTGAAGCTTTCTTT; len: 15; j_gene: TRBJ1-1; d_gene: -; v_gene: TRBV5-5; abundance: few
CDR3aa: CASSQSGGIEAFF; CDR3nt: TGTGCCAGCAGCCAGTCCGGGGGGATAGAAGCTTTCTTT; len: 13; j_gene: TRBJ1-1; d_gene: -; v_gene: TRBV14; abundance: -
CDR3aa: CASSLLSGAKNIQYF; CDR3nt: TGTGCCAGCAGTTTACTATCCGGGGCCAAAAACATTCAGTACTTC; len: 15; j_gene: TRBJ2-4; d_gene: -; v_gene: TRBV12-3/TRBV12-4; abundance: -
CDR3aa: CTSSLSGTGHF; CDR3nt: TGCACCAGCAGTTTATCCGGGACAGGGCATTTT; len: 11; j_gene: TRBJ1-5; d_gene: TRBD1; v_gene: TRBV27; abundance: few
CDR3aa: CASSLQGSYGYTF; CDR3nt: TGTGCCAGCAGCTTGCAGGGGAGCTATGGCTACACCTTC; len: 13; j_gene: TRBJ1-2; d_gene: -; v_gene: TRBV5-6; abundance: few
CDR3aa: CASSQDGGGLSYNEQFF; CDR3nt: TGCGCCAGCAGCCAAGATGGCGGGGGCCTCTCCTACAATGAGCAGTTCTTC; len: 17; j_gene: TRBJ2-1; d_gene: -; v_gene: TRBV4-1; abundance: few
CDR3aa: CSAGGTGNIQYF; CDR3nt: TGCAGTGCTGGCGGGACGGGAAACATTCAGTACTTC; len: 12; j_gene: TRBJ2-4; d_gene: -; v_gene: TRBV20-1; abundance: few
CDR3aa: CASSEGRLNTEAFF; CDR3nt: TGCGCCAGCTCAGAGGGACGGCTGAACACTGAAGCTTTCTTT; len: 14; j_gene: TRBJ1-1; d_gene: -; v_gene: TRBV5-1; abundance: -
CDR3aa: CASSQAPRARQGVYNEQFF; CDR3nt: TGCGCCAGCAGCCAAGCTCCCCGGGCACGACAGGGAGTTTACAATGAGCAGTTCTTC; len: 19; j_gene: TRBJ2-1; d_gene: TRBD1; v_gene: TRBV4-3; abundance: few